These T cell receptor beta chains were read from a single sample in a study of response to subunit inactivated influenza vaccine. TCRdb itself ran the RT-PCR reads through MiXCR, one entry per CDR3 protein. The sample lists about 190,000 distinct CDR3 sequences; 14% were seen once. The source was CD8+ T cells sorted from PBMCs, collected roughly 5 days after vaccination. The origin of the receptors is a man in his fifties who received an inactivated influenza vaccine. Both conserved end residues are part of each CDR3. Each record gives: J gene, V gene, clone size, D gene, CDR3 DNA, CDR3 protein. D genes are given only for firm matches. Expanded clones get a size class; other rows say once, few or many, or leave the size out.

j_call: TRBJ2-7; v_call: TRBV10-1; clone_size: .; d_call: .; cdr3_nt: TGCGCCAGCAGTGACAACTCATATTTGGACGAGCAGTACTTC; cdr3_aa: CASSDNSYLDEQYF
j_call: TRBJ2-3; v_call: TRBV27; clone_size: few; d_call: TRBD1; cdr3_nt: TGTGCCAGCAGTACTTGGGACAGGGCGAGAGGAGATACGCAGTATTTT; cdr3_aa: CASSTWDRARGDTQYF
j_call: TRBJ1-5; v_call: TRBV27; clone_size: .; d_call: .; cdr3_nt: TGTGCCAGCAGTTTATTAGGACTGCAGCCCCAGCATTTT; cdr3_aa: CASSLLGLQPQHF
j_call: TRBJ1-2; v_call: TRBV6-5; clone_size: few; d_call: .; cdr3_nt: TGTGCCAGCAGTTACTCTAAAGGGGGAGGTAACGGCTACACCTTC; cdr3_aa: CASSYSKGGGNGYTF
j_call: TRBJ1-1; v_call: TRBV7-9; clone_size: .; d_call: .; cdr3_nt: TGTGCCAGCATCAGGGGTCAGGGACACCTGAACACTGAAGCTTTCTTT; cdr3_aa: CASIRGQGHLNTEAFF
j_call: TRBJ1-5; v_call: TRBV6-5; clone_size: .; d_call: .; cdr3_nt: TGTGCCAGCAGTTCTGGGGGCACTCAGCCCCAGCATTTT; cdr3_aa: CASSSGGTQPQHF
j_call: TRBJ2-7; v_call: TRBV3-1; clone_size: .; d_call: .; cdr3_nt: TGTGCCAGCAGCCAAACCCGGACTAAAGCTCGCGAGCAGTACTTC; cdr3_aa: CASSQTRTKAREQYF
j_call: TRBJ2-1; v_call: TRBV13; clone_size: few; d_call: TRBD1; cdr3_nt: TGTGCCAGCAGCCAACAGGGGACTGAGCAGTTCTTC; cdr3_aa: CASSQQGTEQFF
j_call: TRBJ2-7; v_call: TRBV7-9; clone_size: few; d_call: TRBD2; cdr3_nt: TGTGCCAGCAGCTTAAGGGAGGGGTCGACCTACGAGCAGTACTTC; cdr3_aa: CASSLREGSTYEQYF
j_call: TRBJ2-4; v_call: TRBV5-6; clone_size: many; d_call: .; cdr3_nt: TGTGCCAGCAGCACCGGGACCCCGCAAAACATTCAGTACTTC; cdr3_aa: CASSTGTPQNIQYF
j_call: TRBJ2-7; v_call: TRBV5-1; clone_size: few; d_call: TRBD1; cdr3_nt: TGCGCCAGCAGCTACCTGACAGGGGACTACGAGCAGTACTTC; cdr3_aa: CASSYLTGDYEQYF
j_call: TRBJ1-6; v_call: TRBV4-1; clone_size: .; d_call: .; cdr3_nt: TGCGCCAGCAGCCACGTGGACGGGGGATCACCCCTCCACTTT; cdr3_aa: CASSHVDGGSPLHF
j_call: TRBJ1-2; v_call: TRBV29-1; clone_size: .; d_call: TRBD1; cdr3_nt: TGCAGCGTCTCCGGGACAGTTTCCTATGGCTACACCTTC; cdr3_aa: CSVSGTVSYGYTF
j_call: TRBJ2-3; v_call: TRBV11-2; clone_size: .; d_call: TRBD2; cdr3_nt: TGTGCCAGCAATACTAGCGCGAGGACAGATACGCAGTATTTT; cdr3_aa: CASNTSARTDTQYF
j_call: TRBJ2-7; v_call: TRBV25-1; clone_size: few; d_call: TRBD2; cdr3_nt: TGTGCCAGCAGACCCAACGTGGGGGGACGGGCTAGCGGGACCTACGAGCAGTACTTC; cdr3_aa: CASRPNVGGRASGTYEQYF
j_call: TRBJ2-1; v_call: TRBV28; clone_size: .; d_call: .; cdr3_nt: TGTGCCAGCAGTTTATACTTATACAATGAGCAGTTCTTC; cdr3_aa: CASSLYLYNEQFF
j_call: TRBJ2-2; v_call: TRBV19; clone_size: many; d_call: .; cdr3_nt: TGTGCCAGTAGTATAGATCCGGTATGGCTCGGGGAGCTGTTTTTT; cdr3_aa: CASSIDPVWLGELFF
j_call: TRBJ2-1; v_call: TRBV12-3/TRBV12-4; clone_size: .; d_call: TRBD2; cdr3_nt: TGTGCCAGCAGTTTAAGCCTAGCGGGGTTGGATGAGCAGTTCTTC; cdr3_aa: CASSLSLAGLDEQFF
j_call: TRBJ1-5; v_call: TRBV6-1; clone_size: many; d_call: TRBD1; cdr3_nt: TGTGCCAGCAGTGACACAGGGGGCAATCAGCCCCAGCATTTT; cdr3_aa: CASSDTGGNQPQHF
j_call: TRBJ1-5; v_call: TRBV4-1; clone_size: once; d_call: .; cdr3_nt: TGCGCCAGCAGCCAAGAAATCCAGGCAGGCAATCAGCCCCAGCATTTT; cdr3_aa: CASSQEIQAGNQPQHF
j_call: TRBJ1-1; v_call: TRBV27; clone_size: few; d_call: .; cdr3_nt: TGTGCCAGCAGTTTGGCGGCGAACACTGAAGCTTTCTTT; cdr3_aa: CASSLAANTEAFF
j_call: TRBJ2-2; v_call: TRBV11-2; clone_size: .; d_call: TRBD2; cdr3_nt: TGTGCCAGCAGCTGGACGCCCTTTACTAGCGGGCCAAACACCGGGGAGCTGTTTTTT; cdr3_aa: CASSWTPFTSGPNTGELFF
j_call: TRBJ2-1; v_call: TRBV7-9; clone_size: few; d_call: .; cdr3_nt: TGTGCCAGCAACCAAAAGAGCTCCTACAATGAGCAGTTCTTC; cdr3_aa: CASNQKSSYNEQFF
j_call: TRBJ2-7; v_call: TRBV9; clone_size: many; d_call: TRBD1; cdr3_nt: TGTGCCAGCAGCACCGGAGACAGGGGGCGCAACGAGCAGTACTTC; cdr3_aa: CASSTGDRGRNEQYF
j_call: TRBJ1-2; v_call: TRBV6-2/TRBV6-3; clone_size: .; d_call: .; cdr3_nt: TGTGCCAGCAGTTATGACCGCAACTATGGCTACACCTTC; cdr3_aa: CASSYDRNYGYTF
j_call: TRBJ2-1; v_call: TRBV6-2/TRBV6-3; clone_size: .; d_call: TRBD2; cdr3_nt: TGTGCCAGCAGTTACTCGATAGCTCTAGCGGGGCACAATGAGCAGTTCTTC; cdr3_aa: CASSYSIALAGHNEQFF
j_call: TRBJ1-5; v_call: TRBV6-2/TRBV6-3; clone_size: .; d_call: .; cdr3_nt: TGTGCCAGCAGACACGGACGGTCCAATCAGCCCCAGCATTTT; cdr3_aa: CASRHGRSNQPQHF
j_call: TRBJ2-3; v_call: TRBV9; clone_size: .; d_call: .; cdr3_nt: TGTGCCAGCAGCGTAGCGGGGGACAGCACAGATACGCAGTATTTT; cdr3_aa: CASSVAGDSTDTQYF
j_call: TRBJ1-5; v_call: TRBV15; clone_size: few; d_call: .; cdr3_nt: TGTGCCACCAGCAGAGTTACGGGAACGGGGCCCCAGCATTTT; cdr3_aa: CATSRVTGTGPQHF
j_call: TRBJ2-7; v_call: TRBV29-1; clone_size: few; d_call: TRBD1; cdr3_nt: TGCAGCGTTGAAGACTATGCAGGGGGCTGGGGCGAGCAGTACTTC; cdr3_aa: CSVEDYAGGWGEQYF
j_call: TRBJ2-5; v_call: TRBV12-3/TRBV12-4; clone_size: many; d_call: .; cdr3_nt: TGTGCCAGCAGCCTTTCCCAAGAGACCCAGTACTTC; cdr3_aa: CASSLSQETQYF
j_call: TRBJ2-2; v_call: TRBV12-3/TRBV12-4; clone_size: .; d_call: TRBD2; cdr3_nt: TGTGCCAGCAGTTTCTACCAGCGGGGGCCGTACACCGGGGAGCTGTTTTTT; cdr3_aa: CASSFYQRGPYTGELFF
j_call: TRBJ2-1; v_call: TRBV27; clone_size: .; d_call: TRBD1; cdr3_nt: TGTGCCAGCGACGTCCGGGACAGGGGAAGCGCTGAGCAGTTCTTC; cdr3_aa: CASDVRDRGSAEQFF
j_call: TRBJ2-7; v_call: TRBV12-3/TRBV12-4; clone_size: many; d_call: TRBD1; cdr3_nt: TGTGCCAGCAGTACCGGGACAGGGGGTTACGAGCAGTACTTC; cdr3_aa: CASSTGTGGYEQYF
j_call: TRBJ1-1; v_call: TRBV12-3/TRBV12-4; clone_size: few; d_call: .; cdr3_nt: TGTGCCAGCAGTTTCGCAATTGCGAACACTGAAGCTTTCTTT; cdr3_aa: CASSFAIANTEAFF
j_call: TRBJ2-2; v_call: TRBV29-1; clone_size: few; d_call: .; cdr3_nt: TGCAGCGCCCAAAATTGGGTGGCCGGGGAGCTGTTTTTT; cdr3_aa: CSAQNWVAGELFF
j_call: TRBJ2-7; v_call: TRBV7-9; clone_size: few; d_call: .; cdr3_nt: TGTGCCAGCAGCCCTATGATGTCGAGCTCCTACGAGCAGTACTTC; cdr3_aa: CASSPMMSSSYEQYF
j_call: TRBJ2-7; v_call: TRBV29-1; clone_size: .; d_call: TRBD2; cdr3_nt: TGCAGCGTTGGAGCGGGAGCCCATCCTGGCGAGCAGTACTTC; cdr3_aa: CSVGAGAHPGEQYF
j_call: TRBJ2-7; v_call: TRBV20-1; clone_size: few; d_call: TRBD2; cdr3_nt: TGCAGTGCTAGTGGGTTAGCGGGACCCTACGAGCAGTACTTC; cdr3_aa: CSASGLAGPYEQYF
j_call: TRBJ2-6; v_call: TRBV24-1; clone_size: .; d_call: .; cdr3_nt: TGTGCCACCAGTGATTCCCTTCCTACTGGGGCCAACGTCCTGACTTTC; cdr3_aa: CATSDSLPTGANVLTF
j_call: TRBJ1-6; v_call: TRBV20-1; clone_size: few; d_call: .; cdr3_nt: TGCAGTGCCCTCTGGGTAAGAGCTAATTCACCCCTCCACTTT; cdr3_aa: CSALWVRANSPLHF